Listed below are T cell receptor beta chains from one sample, sequenced in a study of long-term antiretroviral therapy in people with HIV. Clones were read by immunoSEQ multiplex PCR, and TCRdb kept only the in-frame ones, dropping some. The sample has around 23,000 clones, over 70% seen once. The sequences come from unsorted PBMCs, collected 2.1 years after starting antiretroviral therapy. These receptors were taken from a man under 40 with HIV. CDR3s include the opening cysteine and the closing phenylalanine or tryptophan. Each record gives: V gene, D gene, J gene, clone size, CDR3 DNA, CDR3 protein. D genes are given only for firm matches. Some rows mark clone size as missing; the rest say once, few, many or name a class of expanded clone.

V gene: TRBV5-6
D gene: NA
J gene: TRBJ2-1
clone size: NA
CDR3 DNA: TGTGCCAGCAGCCCGGACCTAAATGAGCAGTTCTTC
CDR3 protein: CASSPDLNEQFF

V gene: TRBV28
D gene: TRBD2
J gene: TRBJ2-4
clone size: few
CDR3 DNA: TGTGCCAGCAGTTTATCGAGCGGGAGAGCCAAAAACATTCAGTACTTC
CDR3 protein: CASSLSSGRAKNIQYF

V gene: TRBV11-3
D gene: NA
J gene: TRBJ2-2
clone size: NA
CDR3 DNA: TGTGCCAGCAGCTTAGGGGGAAGAGCCAAAAACACCGGGGAGCTGTTTTTT
CDR3 protein: CASSLGGRAKNTGELFF

V gene: TRBV6-6
D gene: NA
J gene: TRBJ2-2
clone size: NA
CDR3 DNA: TGTGCCAGCAGTTACGGGCAGGGATCGAACACCGGGGAGCTGTTTTTT
CDR3 protein: CASSYGQGSNTGELFF

V gene: TRBV5-6
D gene: NA
J gene: TRBJ2-1
clone size: NA
CDR3 DNA: TGTGCCAGCAGCTTGGGGCTAGCGGAGCAGTTCTTC
CDR3 protein: CASSLGLAEQFF

V gene: TRBV7-9
D gene: TRBD1
J gene: TRBJ2-5
clone size: once
CDR3 DNA: TGTGCCAGCACCCTCGGGCCCGGACAGGGAAAAAAAGTGGCCCAGTACTTC
CDR3 protein: CASTLGPGQGKKVAQYF

V gene: TRBV5-6
D gene: NA
J gene: TRBJ2-2
clone size: NA
CDR3 DNA: TGTGCCACCCAAAGGGGGGGCCGGGGCACCGGGGAGCTGTTTTTT
CDR3 protein: CATQRGGRGTGELFF

V gene: TRBV27
D gene: NA
J gene: TRBJ2-3
clone size: once
CDR3 DNA: TGTGCCAGCAGTTTATCAGGGCTAGCCGCAGATACGCAGTATTTT
CDR3 protein: CASSLSGLAADTQYF

V gene: TRBV29-1
D gene: TRBD1
J gene: TRBJ1-2
clone size: NA
CDR3 DNA: TGCGCGGAGGGGGCTGCGGTCGGCTACACCTTC
CDR3 protein: CAEGAAVGYTF

V gene: TRBV27
D gene: NA
J gene: TRBJ1-2
clone size: NA
CDR3 DNA: TGTGCCAGCAGTTTATCGAGAAGCCCCAGTGGATCCTATGGCTACACCTTC
CDR3 protein: CASSLSRSPSGSYGYTF

V gene: TRBV10-3
D gene: TRBD1
J gene: TRBJ2-5
clone size: NA
CDR3 DNA: TGTGCCATCAGGGCGACAGGGGGAGAGACCCAGTACTTC
CDR3 protein: CAIRATGGETQYF

V gene: TRBV4-1
D gene: NA
J gene: TRBJ1-3
clone size: NA
CDR3 DNA: TGCGCCAGCAGCCGTAGGGGGGAAATGACTGGAAACACCATATATTTT
CDR3 protein: CASSRRGEMTGNTIYF

V gene: TRBV5-5
D gene: TRBD1
J gene: TRBJ1-1
clone size: NA
CDR3 DNA: TGTGCCAGCAGCTGGGGACAGGGAGGGACTGAAGCTTTCTTT
CDR3 protein: CASSWGQGGTEAFF

V gene: TRBV10-2
D gene: TRBD2
J gene: TRBJ2-3
clone size: NA
CDR3 DNA: TGCGCCAGCAGTGATTTGGGGGGGGGAGCTACGCAGTATTTT
CDR3 protein: CASSDLGGGATQYF

V gene: TRBV9
D gene: TRBD1
J gene: TRBJ2-1
clone size: NA
CDR3 DNA: TGTGCCAGCAGCCCAAGGACAGGGGGGGACGATGAGCAGTTCTTC
CDR3 protein: CASSPRTGGDDEQFF

V gene: TRBV19
D gene: TRBD1
J gene: TRBJ2-7
clone size: NA
CDR3 DNA: TGTGCCAGTAGTGCCTGGGACAGGATCTACGAGCAGTACTTC
CDR3 protein: CASSAWDRIYEQYF

V gene: TRBV25-1
D gene: NA
J gene: TRBJ1-1
clone size: NA
CDR3 DNA: TGTGCCAGCAGTGAATTCGGGGGGAAGGAAGCTTTCTTT
CDR3 protein: CASSEFGGKEAFF

V gene: TRBV6-6
D gene: NA
J gene: TRBJ1-5
clone size: few
CDR3 DNA: TGTGCCAGCCGTCGGGCGGGTTCAGGGATCGTGCAGCCCCAGCATTTT
CDR3 protein: CASRRAGSGIVQPQHF

V gene: TRBV28
D gene: NA
J gene: TRBJ1-1
clone size: NA
CDR3 DNA: TGTGCCAGCAGTTTAGGGGACACTGAAGCTTTCTTT
CDR3 protein: CASSLGDTEAFF

V gene: TRBV27
D gene: TRBD1
J gene: TRBJ2-1
clone size: NA
CDR3 DNA: TGTGCCAGCAGCTTACAGGGGCGTTCCTACAATGAGCAGTTCTTC
CDR3 protein: CASSLQGRSYNEQFF

V gene: TRBV7-7
D gene: TRBD2
J gene: TRBJ2-1
clone size: NA
CDR3 DNA: TGTGCCAGCAGCTTAGGCCTAGCGGGGCCCAATGAGCAGTTCTTC
CDR3 protein: CASSLGLAGPNEQFF

V gene: TRBV23-1
D gene: TRBD1
J gene: TRBJ1-4
clone size: NA
CDR3 DNA: TGCGCCAGAAGGGACAGGGGGAACGAAAAACTGTTTTTT
CDR3 protein: CARRDRGNEKLFF

V gene: TRBV7-8
D gene: NA
J gene: TRBJ2-3
clone size: NA
CDR3 DNA: TGTGCCAGCAGCTTAGACAGCCGCACAGATACGCAGTATTTT
CDR3 protein: CASSLDSRTDTQYF

V gene: TRBV4-2
D gene: NA
J gene: TRBJ2-7
clone size: NA
CDR3 DNA: TGTGCCAGCAGCCAAAAAGGGGACGGTCCCTACGAGCAGTACTTC
CDR3 protein: CASSQKGDGPYEQYF

V gene: TRBV28
D gene: NA
J gene: TRBJ2-7
clone size: NA
CDR3 DNA: TGTGCCAGCAGGCCGGGTGGCCCCTACGAGCAGTACTTC
CDR3 protein: CASRPGGPYEQYF

V gene: TRBV27
D gene: TRBD2
J gene: TRBJ2-7
clone size: medium-sized
CDR3 DNA: TGTGCCAGCAGCTTCACTAGCGGGGTCCCTCAGGACGAGCAGTACTTC
CDR3 protein: CASSFTSGVPQDEQYF

V gene: TRBV4-3
D gene: TRBD2
J gene: TRBJ2-7
clone size: NA
CDR3 DNA: TGCGCCAGCAGCCAAGATTGGAGCGGGAGGGCCTACGAGCAGTACTTC
CDR3 protein: CASSQDWSGRAYEQYF

V gene: TRBV29-1
D gene: NA
J gene: TRBJ1-3
clone size: few
CDR3 DNA: TGCAGCGTTGCAGGGGTCCATCTCTCTGGAAACACCATATATTTT
CDR3 protein: CSVAGVHLSGNTIYF

V gene: TRBV28
D gene: NA
J gene: TRBJ2-7
clone size: NA
CDR3 DNA: TGTGCCAGCAGTCTATCCCCCGGGCTCTCCTACGAGCAGTACTTC
CDR3 protein: CASSLSPGLSYEQYF

V gene: TRBV6-5
D gene: TRBD1
J gene: TRBJ2-7
clone size: NA
CDR3 DNA: TGTGCCAGCAGTTACTCGACGAACAGGGGCTCCTACGAGCAGTACTTC
CDR3 protein: CASSYSTNRGSYEQYF

V gene: TRBV7-9
D gene: TRBD2
J gene: TRBJ2-1
clone size: NA
CDR3 DNA: TGTGCCAGCAGCCTAGCGGGGGGCGGCATCGGCACTGAGCAGTTCTTC
CDR3 protein: CASSLAGGGIGTEQFF

V gene: TRBV5-4
D gene: TRBD2
J gene: TRBJ2-1
clone size: NA
CDR3 DNA: TGTGCCAGCAGCCTTAGCGGGAGGGGGGTCGATGAGCAGTTCTTC
CDR3 protein: CASSLSGRGVDEQFF